This T cell receptor (beta chain) is from a study of shared clonotypes between healthy human individuals. In the study overall: Researchers assigned three CD4 naive, three CD4 memory, two CD8 naive and one CD8 memory plate to each donor.

CD45RO-negative cells were positively selected for CCR7, leaving out terminally differentiated effector memory CD45RA+ cells. Running of the assay took place at deep level. Sequenced by immunoSEQ multiplex PCR; TCRdb stores in-frame clones only, minus some. The data show about 590,000 clones, 95% to 96% seen once. Germline lookup yields CDR1 SEHNR and CDR2 FQNEAQ (reference sequence). The CDR3 contains 12 residues. J was trimmed by 13 bases and V by 7 bases; bases with no gene match: 10. Specimen: naive CD8+ T cells sorted from blood. The chain combines TRBV7-9 with TRBJ2-7, with 10 bases lining up with TRBD2. The clonotype was recovered from a woman in her thirties in good health. The CDR3: CASTHSSGSPYF. The DNA for the CDR3 is TGTGCCAGCACCCACTCTAGCGGGAGTCCCTACTTC. Combining the CDR3 with reference TRBV7-9 and TRBJ2-7 gives the whole variable domain DTGVSQNPRHKITKRGQNVTFRCDPISEHNRLYWYRQTLGQGPEFLTYFQNEAQLEKSRLLSDRFSAERPKGSFSTLEIQRTEQGDSAMYLCASTHSSGSPYFGPGTRLTVT.